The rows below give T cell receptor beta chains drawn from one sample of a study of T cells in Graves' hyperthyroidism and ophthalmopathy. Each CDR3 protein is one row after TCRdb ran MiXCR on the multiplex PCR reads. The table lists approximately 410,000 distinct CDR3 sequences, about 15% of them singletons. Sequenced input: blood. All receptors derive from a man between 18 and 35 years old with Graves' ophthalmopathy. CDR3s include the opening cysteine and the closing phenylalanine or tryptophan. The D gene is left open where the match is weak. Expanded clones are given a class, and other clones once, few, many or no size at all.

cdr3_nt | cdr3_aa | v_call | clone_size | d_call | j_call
TGCAGTGCTAGACGTCTAGCGGGCGGTTACGAGCAGTACTTC | CSARRLAGGYEQYF | TRBV20-1 | many | TRBD2 | TRBJ2-7
TGTGCCAGCAGAATCGGGACAGTTGCCCAAGAGACCCAGTACTTC | CASRIGTVAQETQYF | TRBV5-8 | . | TRBD1 | TRBJ2-5
TGTGCCAGCAGCAACGGACTCGAAGTTACCTACGAGCAGTACTTC | CASSNGLEVTYEQYF | TRBV13 | many | . | TRBJ2-7
TGTGCCAGCAGCTTAGGATCACTAGCGGGAGCCGTCGAGACCCAGTACTTC | CASSLGSLAGAVETQYF | TRBV11-1 | . | TRBD2 | TRBJ2-5
TGTGCCAGCTCAAAGGACGGAGAGACCCAGTACTTC | CASSKDGETQYF | TRBV18 | many | . | TRBJ2-5
TGCGCCAGCAGCCAAGATGAAAGCAGGGGGGTTAGCTCCTACAATGAGCAGTTCTTC | CASSQDESRGVSSYNEQFF | TRBV4-1 | few | . | TRBJ2-1
TGTGCCAGCAGATCGGGACTTCCCGGGGAGCTGTTTTTT | CASRSGLPGELFF | TRBV5-6 | . | . | TRBJ2-2
TGCGCCAGCAGCCCTATGCGCGGTGGAAACACCATATATTTT | CASSPMRGGNTIYF | TRBV5-1 | many | . | TRBJ1-3
TGCCTCCAGGGAAATCAGCCCCAGCATTTT | CLQGNQPQHF | TRBV20-1 | few | . | TRBJ1-5
TGTGCCAGCAGGGAGAGTGACAGGGGGGTCTACAATGAGCAGTTCTTC | CASRESDRGVYNEQFF | TRBV6-1 | few | TRBD1 | TRBJ2-1
TGCGCCAGCAGCGAAAGTTCAGGACGGGAGACCCAGTACTTC | CASSESSGRETQYF | TRBV5-1 | many | . | TRBJ2-5
TGTGCCAGCAGTTTTACTCCCTTTAGCACAGATACGCAGTATTTT | CASSFTPFSTDTQYF | TRBV27 | many | . | TRBJ2-3
TGTGCCAGTAGTATAACTGAGGTCTCCTACAATGAGCAGTTCTTC | CASSITEVSYNEQFF | TRBV19 | . | . | TRBJ2-1
TGCAGCGTTGCCGAGTCCTCTGGGGCCAACGTCCTGACTTTC | CSVAESSGANVLTF | TRBV29-1 | few | . | TRBJ2-6
TGTGCCAGTATTAAACAGGGTTCTAACTATGGCTACACCTTC | CASIKQGSNYGYTF | TRBV19 | few | . | TRBJ1-2
TGTGCCAGTAGTTCTATAGACAGGGCTGAGCAGTTCTTC | CASSSIDRAEQFF | TRBV19 | few | TRBD1 | TRBJ2-1
TGTGCCAGCAGCTTGGGTAGTTACAGCACAGATACGCAGTATTTT | CASSLGSYSTDTQYF | TRBV5-8 | many | . | TRBJ2-3
TGTGCCAGCAGTTTATTGAAGGGAGGCGGGAACCCCGATACGCAGTATTTT | CASSLLKGGGNPDTQYF | TRBV28 | many | . | TRBJ2-3
TGTGCCAGCAGCCGGGGGACTAGCGACTCCTACGAGCAGTACTTC | CASSRGTSDSYEQYF | TRBV14 | . | TRBD2 | TRBJ2-7
TGCGCCAGCAGCCCCGGCCCGGGGGGAGAGACCCAGTACTTC | CASSPGPGGETQYF | TRBV4-1 | few | TRBD2 | TRBJ2-5
TGCGCCAGCAGCCACCCGACAGGGGGCGTGCAGCCCCAGCATTTT | CASSHPTGGVQPQHF | TRBV4-1 | many | TRBD1 | TRBJ1-5
TGCAGTGCCGGTCCGGGGGGGAGCACAGATACGCAGTATTTT | CSAGPGGSTDTQYF | TRBV20-1 | . | TRBD2 | TRBJ2-3
TGTGCCAGCAGTTATGGGGGCACTCAGCCCCAGCATTTT | CASSYGGTQPQHF | TRBV6-1 | few | . | TRBJ1-5
TGTGCCAGCAGCGGACAGGTAGAGAGCGGGGAGCTGTTTTTT | CASSGQVESGELFF | TRBV9 | . | . | TRBJ2-2
TGTGCCAGCAGTTACAGGCCGGGGGGGAGCACTGAAGCTTTCTTT | CASSYRPGGSTEAFF | TRBV6-5 | . | . | TRBJ1-1
TGCGCCAGCAGTGAGATCCTAGCGGGGGCAGAGACCCAGTACTTC | CASSEILAGAETQYF | TRBV10-1 | . | TRBD2 | TRBJ2-5
TGTGCCACCAGCAGAGGGGGGACTACCTACAATGAGCAGTTCTTC | CATSRGGTTYNEQFF | TRBV15 | . | TRBD2 | TRBJ2-1
TGTGCCCTGCGAGGGGGACTAGGCCACCTTGCCGGGGAGCTGTTTTTT | CALRGGLGHLAGELFF | TRBV11-2 | few | TRBD2 | TRBJ2-2
TGCGGAGGGACAGGGGAGACCCAGTACTTC | CGGTGETQYF | TRBV29-1 | many | TRBD1 | TRBJ2-5
TGTGCCAGCAGTTTGGGACGGCCCGACATTCGGCCCCAGCATTTT | CASSLGRPDIRPQHF | TRBV12-3/TRBV12-4 | few | . | TRBJ1-5
TGCGCCAGCAGCGTGGGACTAGCGGGGCATCAAGAGACCCAGTACTTC | CASSVGLAGHQETQYF | TRBV5-1 | many | TRBD2 | TRBJ2-5
TGTGCCAGCAGGGACCCTAGCAATCAGCCCCAGCATTTT | CASRDPSNQPQHF | TRBV6-2/TRBV6-3 | many | . | TRBJ1-5
TGTGCCATCCGGGGACAGGGGGCGGACGAGCAGTACTTC | CAIRGQGADEQYF | TRBV10-3 | many | TRBD1 | TRBJ2-7
TGTGCCACCGCAGGGAGGGAAAACACCGGGGAGCTGTTTTTT | CATAGRENTGELFF | TRBV10-3 | . | TRBD2 | TRBJ2-2
TGTGCCACCAGCAGCCGAGGCAAGGGGGGTTGGGTAGCTGAGACCCAGTACTTC | CATSSRGKGGWVAETQYF | TRBV15 | many | . | TRBJ2-5
TGTGCCATCAGTGAGCCCCCAACTGAAGCTTTCTTT | CAISEPPTEAFF | TRBV10-3 | many | . | TRBJ1-1
TGTGCCAGCAGTTTCGATAGGGGGGGGGGTGGGTATGAAAAACTGTTTTTT | CASSFDRGGGGYEKLFF | TRBV12-3/TRBV12-4 | . | . | TRBJ1-4
TGTGCCAGCAGCATACAGGGGGCGGGCGATGCCTACGAGCAGTACTTC | CASSIQGAGDAYEQYF | TRBV7-9 | . | TRBD1 | TRBJ2-7
TGTGCCAGCGCCGACACACCCTACGAGCAGTACTTC | CASADTPYEQYF | TRBV19 | few | . | TRBJ2-7
TGTGCCAGCAGACCAACTAGCGGGGGGTTTAACACCGGGGAGCTGTTTTTT | CASRPTSGGFNTGELFF | TRBV2 | few | TRBD2 | TRBJ2-2
TGTGCCAGCAGCCAGGGGGACAGGTCAGAAGAGACCCAGTACTTC | CASSQGDRSEETQYF | TRBV4-2 | . | TRBD1 | TRBJ2-5
TGCAGTGCTAGGAAGGACAAGTCCTACGAGCAGTACTTC | CSARKDKSYEQYF | TRBV20-1 | many | . | TRBJ2-7
TGTGCCAGCAGTTACGGCCTCCCAGATACGCAGTATTTT | CASSYGLPDTQYF | TRBV6-5 | many | . | TRBJ2-3
TGTGCCAGCAGCCGACTCGCGGGAGGTGCAGATACGCAGTATTTT | CASSRLAGGADTQYF | TRBV12-3/TRBV12-4 | . | TRBD2 | TRBJ2-3
TGCGCCAGCAGCCAAGTCACGAGCACAGATACGCAGTATTTT | CASSQVTSTDTQYF | TRBV4-1 | . | . | TRBJ2-3
TGTGCCTGGAGTGCCTCCCAGGGGCATCAGCCCCAGCATTTT | CAWSASQGHQPQHF | TRBV30 | many | . | TRBJ1-5
TGTGCCAGCTCCCGCCTATCAGATACGCAGTATTTT | CASSRLSDTQYF | TRBV18 | many | . | TRBJ2-3
TGTGCCAGCAGCTTAGCGCCAGTCTACGAGCAGTACTTC | CASSLAPVYEQYF | TRBV11-2 | many | . | TRBJ2-7
TGTGCCAGCAGTTTCCACAGGATCCCCTACAATGAGCAGTTCTTC | CASSFHRIPYNEQFF | TRBV6-1 | . | . | TRBJ2-1
TGTGCCAGCAGTTTAATTTTGGGCCTAGCTAACTATGGCTACACCTTC | CASSLILGLANYGYTF | TRBV12-3/TRBV12-4 | . | . | TRBJ1-2
TGTGCCAGCAGTTTAGGAGGGGAGGGGGGGACCCAGTACTTC | CASSLGGEGGTQYF | TRBV12-3/TRBV12-4 | . | . | TRBJ2-5
TGTGCCAGCAGCCAAGCTCTCATGGGGGGCACCGGGGAGCTGTTTTTT | CASSQALMGGTGELFF | TRBV3-1 | few | . | TRBJ2-2
TGCGCCAGCAGCCACCTCCGGGACAGTCGGCAGCCCCAGCATTTT | CASSHLRDSRQPQHF | TRBV4-1 | few | TRBD1 | TRBJ1-5
TGTGCCAGCTCACCACCGGTGAGTAGGTCGAATGAGCAGTTCTTC | CASSPPVSRSNEQFF | TRBV18 | many | . | TRBJ2-1
TGTGCCAGCAGGTGGGGCAACAAAAACATTCAGTACTTC | CASRWGNKNIQYF | TRBV12-3/TRBV12-4 | many | . | TRBJ2-4
TGCAGTGCTAGTCGACTAGCGGGAGCGGGTGAGCAGTTCTTC | CSASRLAGAGEQFF | TRBV20-1 | . | TRBD2 | TRBJ2-1
TGCAGCGTACCCAGACAGGGCCTACCTGAAGCTTTCTTT | CSVPRQGLPEAFF | TRBV29-1 | few | TRBD1 | TRBJ1-1
TGTGCCAGCACCAAAGACCGAGGACAGGGATGGTACGAGCAGTACTTC | CASTKDRGQGWYEQYF | TRBV12-3/TRBV12-4 | many | TRBD1 | TRBJ2-7
TGTGCCAGCAGGTCCGGGGGCCGTCAAGAGACCCAGTACTTC | CASRSGGRQETQYF | TRBV7-9 | many | . | TRBJ2-5
TGTGCCAGCAGCTCCAAGAATACACTGTACGAGCAGTACTTC | CASSSKNTLYEQYF | TRBV11-2 | many | . | TRBJ2-7